This TCR beta chain comes out of a study of identical twins (TCRdb year 2016). General notes on the study: The study deep-sequenced TCR alpha and beta repertoires from monozygotic twins, unrelated adults of various ages and cord blood to test whether fetal clonotypes persist. Replicate twin experiments were performed at different times using different library preparation protocols to rule out contamination. Results the study describes overall, beyond this receptor: In beta out-of-frame sequences, excess twin sharing was weaker, because having fewer shared sequences lowered the signal-to-noise ratio. Zero-insertion analyses could be partly confounded by invariant T cells such as MAIT and iNKT, although diverse VJ usage argued against such confounding for most clonotypes. Recombination models systematically underestimated out-of-frame TCR alpha sharing in monozygotic twins but agreed with sharing between unrelated individuals. Fewer insertions were carried by abundant cord blood beta clonotypes; a weaker similar trend was observed in young adult naive repertoires, while no such trend was observed in memory repertoires. Conclusions relied on cross-sectional statistical analysis, since the same donors could not be followed over many years. Out-of-frame TCR alpha sequences shared between twins showed an excess of low generation-probability sequences compared with coincidental sharing between unrelated individuals.

With respect to this clonotype: The target of this receptor is not known. Base quality data are lacking; no much larger clone is found one base away.

Every donor was a healthy Caucasian. The twin cohort consisted of three pairs of female monozygotic twins, all aged roughly 18 to 30 years. Peripheral blood mononuclear cells were used as the source from which RNA for TCR libraries was isolated. The germline V end is reduced by 6 bases and the J end by 11 bases; junction bases left unmatched: 17. For CDR1 and CDR2, the germline V gene (reference sequence) lists LGHDT and YNNKEL. CDR3 length: 16 amino acids, cysteine to phenylalanine. The DNA shown is the 48-base CDR3, in frame from base 1. The library relied on 5' RACE. Sequencer: Illumina HiSeq 2000. A universal primer binding site was added through template switching, and the final cDNA carried a unique molecular identifier so that TCR cDNA molecules could be counted accurately. Specific primers in the conserved constant-segment region were used to synthesize first-strand cDNA for the TCR alpha and beta chains. To control for contamination, each cDNA library was double barcoded with a SMART-Mk sample barcode plus Illumina barcodes. Two successive PCR steps introduced TruSeq adapter sequences along with Illumina sample barcodes. Sequencing of the TCR alpha and beta cDNA libraries was done on the Illumina HiSeq platform using custom primers. Regarding the original processing steps: Unique molecular identifiers were extracted from raw reads with MiGEC, and CDR3 positions were determined with MiXCR. Recombination models were inferred per individual with the repgenHMM and IGoR tools using an EM algorithm. The analysis of shared clonotypes was done with the tcR package in R, with sharing normalized by the product of cloneset sizes. To study raw recombination without the effects of thymic and clonal selection, out-of-frame nonproductive sequences were analyzed. TCRdb reprocessed the public reads (quality trimming at Q25 with fastp, clone calling with MiXCR) and kept in-frame beta chains. Every distinct CDR3 protein forms one entry, paired with its most common genes and DNA. The V and J calls shown here were made by TCRdb, not taken from the authors' results. This sample has around 690,000 distinct CDR3 sequences in its table, and about 20% of those were observed once. The ten top clones hold roughly 4% of the sample.

These records were also assigned to another study, of T cells expressing NK-cell markers. Looking at the second paper: TCR beta-chain repertoires were profiled in sorted CD3+CD56+NKG2C+, CD3+CD56+NKG2C- and CD3+CD56-NKG2C+ T-cell subsets from fewer than 10 donors. Among the eight sequenced donors, seven were HCMV-seropositive and one was HCMV-seronegative. To restrict sorting to alphabetaTCR-expressing T cells, an anti-gammadeltaTCR antibody was added in several experiments. In several donors, the dominant CD3+CD56+NKG2C+ clonotypes were found to rank among the top 10 CD8+ clonotypes and to make up roughly 1.0-7.5% of CD8+ T cells. Those dominant clonotypes were again the most abundant among CD3+CD56-NKG2C+ cells in a handful of donors, at about 25-60.1%. Whether the expanded NKG2C-expressing T cell clones were specific for HCMV antigens remained unclear. The eight sequenced donors were randomly selected healthy volunteers, three men and five women. A commercial ELISA kit detecting HCMV-specific IgG in serum was used to determine HCMV serostatus. For several donors, bulk peripheral blood T-cell repertoires were additionally sequenced from unsorted PBMC. MIGEC was used to demultiplex reads and group reads by UMI, and MiTCR was used to assemble and quantify clonotypes. To remove erroneous sequences, TCR cDNA sequences were retained only when supported by two or more reads. The tcR package was used for downstream repertoire analysis, with clonotypes matched between fractions based on CDR3 nucleotide sequence plus V segment. VDJmatch was used to annotate antigen specificity against VDJdb, with one amino acid substitution in CDR3 allowed.

The sample was PBMCs. The chain couples TRBV3-1 to TRBJ2-3; 10 nucleotides in the junction match TRBD2. The TCR comes from a woman aged 18-35 years in good health. The CDR3 region: CASRPRRERGGVQQYF. The DNA reads TGTGCCAGCAGACCCCGCCGGGAGCGGGGGGGCGTCCAGCAGTATTTT.